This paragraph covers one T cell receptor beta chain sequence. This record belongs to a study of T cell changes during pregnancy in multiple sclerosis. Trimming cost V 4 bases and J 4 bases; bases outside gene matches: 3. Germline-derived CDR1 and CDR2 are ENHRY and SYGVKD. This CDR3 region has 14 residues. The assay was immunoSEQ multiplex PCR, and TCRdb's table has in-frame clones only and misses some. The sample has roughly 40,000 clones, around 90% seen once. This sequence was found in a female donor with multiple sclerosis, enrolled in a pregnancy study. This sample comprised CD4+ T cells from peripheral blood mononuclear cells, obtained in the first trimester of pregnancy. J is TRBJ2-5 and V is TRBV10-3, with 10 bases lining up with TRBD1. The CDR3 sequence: CAISGDRGAETQYF. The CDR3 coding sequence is TGTGCCATCAGTGGGGACAGGGGAGCAGAGACCCAGTACTTC.